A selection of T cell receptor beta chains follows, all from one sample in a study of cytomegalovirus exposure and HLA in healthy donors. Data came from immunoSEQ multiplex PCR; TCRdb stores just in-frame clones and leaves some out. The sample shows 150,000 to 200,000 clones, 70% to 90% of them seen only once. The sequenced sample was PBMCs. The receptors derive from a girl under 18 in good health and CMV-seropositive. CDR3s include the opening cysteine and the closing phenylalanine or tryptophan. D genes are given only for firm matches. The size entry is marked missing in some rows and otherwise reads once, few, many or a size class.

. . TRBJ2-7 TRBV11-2 TGTGCCAGCAGCCTCGGACACTCCTACGAGCAGTACTTC CASSLGHSYEQYF
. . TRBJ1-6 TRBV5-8 TGTGCCAGCAGCTTGGGCAGCTCCTATAATTCACCCCTCCACTTT CASSLGSSYNSPLHF
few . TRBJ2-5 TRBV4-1 TGCGCCAGCAGCCAACCGGGACAAGAGACCCAGTACTTC CASSQPGQETQYF
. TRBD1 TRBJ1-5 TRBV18 TGTGCCAGCTCGCTCGGACAGGGAATAAAGCAGCCCCAGCATTTT CASSLGQGIKQPQHF
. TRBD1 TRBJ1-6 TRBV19 TGTGCCAGTAGTCTGGGGGACAGCAACTTTTATAATTCACCCCTCCACTTT CASSLGDSNFYNSPLHF
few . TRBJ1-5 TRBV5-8 TGTGCCAGCAGCTTGGCGACAGGTCCGCATCAGCCCCAGCATTTT CASSLATGPHQPQHF
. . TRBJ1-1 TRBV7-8 TGTGCCAGCAGCTTAGGTCAGAATGGTGAAACTTTCTTT CASSLGQNGETFF
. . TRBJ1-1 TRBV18 TGTGCCAGCTCACCCTCTGGGGGGGCGGCTTTCTTT CASSPSGGAAFF
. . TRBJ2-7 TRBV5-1 TGCGCCAGCAGCTTGGGGGGTCAGGGAAACGGCGAGCAGTACTTC CASSLGGQGNGEQYF
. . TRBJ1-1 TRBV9 TGTGCCAGCAGCCCCTACTTGAACACTGAAGCTTTCTTT CASSPYLNTEAFF
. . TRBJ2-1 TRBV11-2 TGTGCCAGCAGCTCTAGACAGGACCGCTCCTACAATGAGCAGTTCTTC CASSSRQDRSYNEQFF
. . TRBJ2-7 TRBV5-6 TGTGCCAGCAGTTCAGGGATCTCCTACGAGCAGTACTTC CASSSGISYEQYF
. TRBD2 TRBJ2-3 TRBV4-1 TGCGCCAGCAGCCAAGATTGGTTAGAACTAGCGGGGGGCCTACCCACAGATACGCAGTATTTT CASSQDWLELAGGLPTDTQYF
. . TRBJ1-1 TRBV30 TGTGCCTGGACCCCATATCAGGGGTTTAGGACTGAAGCTTTCTTT CAWTPYQGFRTEAFF
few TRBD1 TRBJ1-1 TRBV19 TGTGCCAGCAACACAGGGGGAAAGGTGATGAACACTGAAGCTTTCTTT CASNTGGKVMNTEAFF
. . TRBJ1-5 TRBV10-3 TGTGCCATCAGTGAACTAGCCCTGGACAATCAGCCCCAGCATTTT CAISELALDNQPQHF
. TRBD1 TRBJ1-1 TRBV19 TGTGCCAGTAGTATGGGGCAGGGGGCCACTGAAGCTTTCTTT CASSMGQGATEAFF
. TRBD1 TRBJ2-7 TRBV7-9 TGTGCCAGCAGCTTCCCGCAGGGGGCGAGTTACGAGCAGTACTTC CASSFPQGASYEQYF
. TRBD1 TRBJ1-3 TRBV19 TGTGCCAGTATTTCCGGGACAGGGGTTTCCCTCGGAAACACCATATATTTT CASISGTGVSLGNTIYF
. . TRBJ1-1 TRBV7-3 TGTGCCAGCAGCGACAGGATGAACACTGAAGCTTTCTTT CASSDRMNTEAFF
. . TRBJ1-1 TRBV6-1 TGTGCCAGCAGTGTCGTGACAGAGAACACTGAAGCTTTCTTT CASSVVTENTEAFF
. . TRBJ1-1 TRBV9 TGTGCCAGCAGCCTCTCTTCCGTGAGAGACACTGAAGCTTTCTTT CASSLSSVRDTEAFF
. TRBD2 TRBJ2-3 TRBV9 TGTGCCAGCAGCGTAGCTTACAGTGTGGGGGAGGGCCCGACAGATACGCAGTATTTT CASSVAYSVGEGPTDTQYF
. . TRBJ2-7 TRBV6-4 TGTGCCAGCAGTGACTCGCCGGGGACAATATACGAGCAGTACTTC CASSDSPGTIYEQYF